Listed here is a single TCR beta chain. What it binds is not known. Deep was the level at which the assay was run. The table came from immunoSEQ multiplex PCR; TCRdb's copy has only in-frame clones and leaves some out. The sample carries 1,400,000 or so clones, roughly 98.5% recorded once. Trimming removed 4 bases at V and 0 bases at J, with 7 bases between. Germline CDR1 and CDR2: SQVTM and ANQGSEA. CDR3 length: 14 amino acids. The data originate from a study of shared clonotypes between healthy human individuals. The study, taken as a whole, reports: Some clonotypes were shared by all four sorted-subset donors, while others were not shared. The non-shared ones had lower generation probabilities than the shared ones.

Donors were healthy HIV-negative adults without recently reported acute infections or vaccinations. The rearrangement links TRBV29-1 to TRBJ2-6; D is uncertain. The sequenced material came from naive CD4+ T cells sorted from blood. Subset specified: CD45RA+ positively selected. The clonotype comes from a young man in good health. The CDR3 spells CSVVGDSGANVLTF. The CDR3 DNA sequence: TGCAGCGTTGTAGGCGACTCTGGGGCCAACGTCCTGACTTTC.